This TCR beta chain comes out of a study of T cells in women clearing cervical HPV infection. From germline, CDR1 is SGHTA and CDR2 FQGNSA. V was pared by 4 bases and J by 0 bases, with 2 bases of the junction left unmatched. The CDR3 contains 15 residues. Notes on this clone: The CDR3 end falls 3 residues outside the read, so it is completed with the germline J gene.

Repertoires were generated with immunoSEQ multiplex PCR, while TCRdb's copy carries only in-frame clones and drops some. The specimen's table records about 20,000 clones. Material for sequencing was blood buffy coat. The chain is built from TRBV7-2 and TRBJ1-4, with TRBD1 matching over 7 bases. This TCR came from a woman between 18 and 70 years old with a cervical HPV16 infection that either progressed to CIN3+ or cleared (not recorded which). The CDR3 DNA, read in part, is TGTGCCAGCAGCTGGCAGGGGGCAACTAATGAAAAA. It translates to CASSWQGATNEK. The CDR3 reads in full as CASSWQGATNEKLFF. The variable domain in full, completed from reference TRBV7-2 and TRBJ1-4, reads GAGVSQSPSNKVTEKGKDVELRCDPISGHTALYWYRQSLGQGLEFLIYFQGNSAPDKSGLPSDRFSAERTGGSVSTLTIQRTQQEDSAVYLCASSWQGATNEKLFFGSGTQLSVL.